The clone carrying this T cell receptor beta chain appeared a single time. This record comes from a study of blood T cell repertoires in COVID-19. In the study's own analysis: Counts of nucleated cells, estimated from reference gene primer amplification, were obtained. Libraries were prepared by immunoSEQ multiplex PCR; TCRdb keeps only in-frame clonotypes and omits some of them. That table supplies the V and J calls and clone size; D and trimming were determined from the DNA. The repertoire has approximately 300,000 clones, roughly nine tenths of them found once; the top ten carry 5.5% to 6%. In germline, CDR1 is GTSNPN, CDR2 SVGIG (reference sequence). V was clipped by 8 bases and J by 4 bases; unmatched bases: 7. The CDR3 covers 13 residues. The age range of participants was 18 to 89 years, with residence in around 22 US areas. Assignments of participants to cohorts depended upon their own reported clinical history. Cohort 3 donors counted as recovered after two negative PCRs, clearance, or resolved symptoms.

The rearrangement uses TRBV30 and TRBJ2-1; 8 bases fit TRBD2. The receptor comes from a woman aged 30 to 39 who had recovered from COVID-19. Sequenced material: PBMCs or T cells enriched from blood (not recorded which). In DNA, the CDR3 is TGTGCCCACAAGCGGGGGCGTTACAATGAGCAGTTCTTC. It codes for CAHKRGRYNEQFF.